This T cell receptor (beta chain) was sequenced in a study of CD8 T cells in ankylosing spondylitis. Findings of the study overall: Researchers reportedly found disease-linked clones significantly enriched in matched ankylosing spondylitis synovial fluid. Among TCR beta sequences, a motif of eight highly homologous variants appeared characteristic of ankylosing spondylitis blood.

The authors made TCR beta libraries by quantitative 5'-RACE with molecular barcodes. MiXCR was run by TCRdb on the 5' RACE reads, yielding one entry per CDR3 protein. The table has 390,000 or so distinct CDR3 sequences, approximately 20% seen once. A note on this clonotype: Antigen specificity is unknown. The junction shows a germline mismatch at one end, possibly a read error.

The TCR was taken from a male donor with ankylosing spondylitis. The sequenced material came from blood, either unsorted or a sorted T cell fraction (not recorded which).

The CDR3 nucleotides read TGCGCCAGCAGCCACAGAGCGGGAGGTACCTACAATGTGCAGTTCTTC. Protein: CASSHRAGGTYNVQFF. The chain joins TRBV4-3 to TRBJ2-1; 9 positions match TRBD2. The germline V gene has CDR1 LGHNA and CDR2 YSLEER. The CDR3 runs to 16 residues.